This record concerns one T cell receptor beta chain sequence. Its antigen is still unknown. MiXCR was run by TCRdb on the reads, yielding one entry per CDR3 protein. The sample holds roughly 720,000 distinct CDR3 sequences, roughly 35% seen once. Deletions cut 4 bases from V and 6 bases from J, with 14 bases between. The germline V gene encodes CDR1 LNHNV and CDR2 YYDKDF (reference sequence). The CDR3 spans 14 residues. These data are taken from a study of T cell repertoires in cytomegalovirus infection. Study summary: Indications of both CMV infection and matching HLA type were provided by public TCR beta signatures. Notes on the study in general: The cumulative frequency of public TCR beta families identified carriers of CMV plus the relevant HLA. In two of eight donors, the top clonotype was HLA-C-restricted CMV-specific.

The J gene is TRBJ2-3, the V gene TRBV15; no reliable D call. The sequence derives from a human donor in good health (CMV status not recorded). Some clones in this sample may be carry-over from other donors' samples. The sequencing sample was made of PBMCs. CDR3 sequence reads: CATSIRATRDTQYF. CDR3 bases: TGTGCCACCAGCATCCGGGCCACCCGGGATACGCAGTATTTT.